This TCR beta chain was recovered during a study of blood T cell repertoires in COVID-19 (TCRdb year 2020). Regarding the complete study: Samples from collaborators originated in the United States, Italy and Spain and spanned both the acute and convalescent phases of COVID-19. The prospective study material was composed of cDNA or gDNA derived from T cells, B-cell-depleted T cells, or PBMCs. Deeply sampled blood TCRbeta repertoires from subjects exposed to, actively infected with, or recovered from COVID-19 were included in the dataset. The repertoires were made available in a free public database intended to serve as a resource for research on the immune response to SARS-CoV-2. Samples came from the ongoing ImmuneRACE study (first 160 participants) plus 1,254 subjects from 6 global collaborators. Sample metadata almost always included a de-identified subject ID, COVID-19 status, age in years and sex. HLA class I and class II types, where available, came from metadata supplied by the sample provider rather than from assay-based typing.

Trimming accounts for 3 bases at V and 1 base at J, while the number of junction bases matched to no gene is 2. The CDR3 numbers 17 residues from cysteine through phenylalanine. Here the CDR3 DNA is all that survives: 51 bases in frame from base 1. According to the germline V gene, CDR1 reads KGHSH and CDR2 reads LQKENI. The immunoSEQ Assay, a bias-controlled multiplex PCR, was used to amplify TCRbeta CDR3 regions from genomic DNA. On the study's bioinformatics: Within the assay, amplification of reference gene primers was used to estimate how many nucleated cells each sample contained. Sequence reads were collapsed and filtered to measure the absolute abundance of every unique TCRbeta CDR3 rearrangement. Productive Simpson clonality was computed per sample as the square root of Simpson's diversity index over productive rearrangements. Imported from immuneACCESS, the table was reduced by TCRdb to in-frame sequences with V and J called. These copies leave out some clones; in studies compared against another copy, an unresolved V gene accounts for under half, and the cause of the remainder is not known. That table gives V, J and clone size, and the DNA gave D and trimming. This sample holds about 200,000 clones; 83% were observed only once. Approximately 4.9% of the sample is taken by the ten largest.

Participants in the prospective study were aged 18 to 89 years, lived in about two dozen United States geographic areas, and enrolled through a virtual design. In the prospective study, cohorts were assigned on the basis of participant-reported clinical history obtained from a screening survey and a study questionnaire. Exposed participants had been in contact, within 2 weeks of entering the study, with a person who had a PCR-confirmed or clinician-diagnosed case of COVID-19. In the prospective study, mobile phlebotomists collected whole blood, serum and a nasopharyngeal or oropharyngeal swab from each participant. Participants in the prospective study had the option to provide additional blood draws and questionnaires over a roughly two-month period. Before DNA extraction, blood samples from the prospective study were shipped at room temperature or frozen. Broader findings and caveats from the paper: The amount of clinical and demographic metadata varied by source and participant and was provided uncurated.

About this clone: The target of this receptor is not known. No base qualities exist here, and no much larger clone lies one base off it.

This clonotype originated in a woman in her forties or fifties who had been exposed to COVID-19. What was sequenced was PBMCs or T cells enriched from blood (not recorded which). The rearrangement joined TRBV18 to TRBJ2-1; TRBD2 matches 14 bases in the middle. The CDR3 in this case is CASSPRTSGGSYNEQFF. The sequence in DNA is TGTGCCAGCTCACCGCGGACTAGCGGGGGGTCCTACAATGAGCAGTTCTTC.